This T cell receptor beta chain stems from a study of blood T cell repertoires in COVID-19 (dated by TCRdb to the early 2020s). As for the study more broadly: The collaborator samples originated in the United States, Italy and Spain and spanned the acute and convalescent phases of COVID-19. Samples came from the ongoing ImmuneRACE study (first 160 participants) plus 1,254 subjects from 6 global collaborators. The sample metadata nearly always contained a de-identified subject ID, COVID-19 status, age in years and sex. HLA class I and class II types, where available, came from metadata supplied by the sample provider rather than from assay-based typing. The prospective study material was composed of cDNA or gDNA derived from T cells, B-cell-depleted T cells, or PBMCs. The dataset comprised deeply sampled blood TCRbeta repertoires from subjects exposed to, actively infected with, or recovered from COVID-19. A freely available public database, intended as a resource for researchers studying the immune response to SARS-CoV-2, is where the repertoires were released. General conclusions and limits of the study: Clinical and demographic metadata were provided uncurated, with the amount varying by source and participant.

Germline trimming: 4 bases from V, 2 bases from J; junction bases outside gene matches: 7. The CDR3 starts with the cysteine, ends with the phenylalanine, and has 15 residues. The sequence is cut down to CDR3 DNA, 45 bases in frame from base 1. From a lookup of the germline V gene, CDR1 and CDR2 are KGHSH and LQKENI. TCRbeta CDR3 regions were amplified from genomic DNA using the immunoSEQ Assay, a bias-controlled multiplex PCR. Per the original workflow: Nucleated cell counts per sample were estimated from amplification of reference gene primers within the assay. To quantify the absolute abundance of each unique TCRbeta CDR3 rearrangement, sequence reads were collapsed and filtered. For each sample, productive Simpson clonality was calculated by taking the square root of Simpson's diversity index across productive rearrangements. The table comes from immuneACCESS by way of TCRdb, which keeps in-frame sequences with V and J called. Part of the clones is missing from these tables; in studies checked, under half for an unresolved V gene and the rest for unknown reasons. That table furnishes V, J and clone size, whereas the DNA furnished D and trimming. This sample gives around 250,000 clones in total; around 81% of them show up just once. Approximately 4.4% of the sample comes from the top ten.

Regarding this clone: Its binding antigen is unknown. Within one base of it there is no much larger clone, and no base qualities were kept.

Collaborating institutions collected whole blood in K2EDTA tubes following their own protocols. Collaborator samples were shipped for TCRbeta analysis as frozen whole blood, isolated PBMCs, or DNA extracted from either sample type. The chain links TRBV18 with TRBJ1-1; TRBD1 matches 7 bases in the middle. The clonotype comes from a man between 50 and 59 years old with active or convalescent COVID-19. Sample: peripheral blood. The nucleotide sequence is TGTGCCAGCTCACAACTACAGGGGAAAAACACTGAAGCTTTCTTT. It translates as CASSQLQGKNTEAFF.